Listed below are T cell receptor beta chains from one sample, sequenced in a study of cytomegalovirus exposure and HLA in healthy donors. Method: immunoSEQ multiplex PCR; TCRdb's copy keeps in-frame clones and lacks some. The sample has 160,000 or so clones, approximately 81% seen once. The sequenced material came from PBMCs. The receptors come from a woman in her twenties or thirties in good health and CMV-seropositive. The CDR3 runs from the conserved cysteine through the conserved F or W. D genes are given only for firm matches. Some rows mark clone size as missing; the rest say once, few, many or name a class of expanded clone.

>TRBD1|TRBV18|15|-|TRBJ1-2
TGTGCCAGCTCACCCCAGGGGACAGGGGGCTATGGCTACACCTTC
CASSPQGTGGYGYTF
>-|TRBV6-7|12|-|TRBJ2-4
TGTGCCAGCCCGGCAGGGAAAAACATTCAGTACTTC
CASPAGKNIQYF
>-|TRBV5-6|14|-|TRBJ2-3
TGTGCCAGCAGCCGAGAGGGGGGCACAGATACGCAGTATTTT
CASSREGGTDTQYF
>TRBD1|TRBV10-1|18|-|TRBJ1-5
TGCGCCAGCAGTGAGGGAAAACAGGGGAGGACGAGCAATCAGCCCCAGCACTTT
CASSEGKQGRTSNQPQHF
>-|TRBV9|13|few|TRBJ2-3
TGTGCCAGCAGCGCGGGGGGCACAGATACGCAGTATTTT
CASSAGGTDTQYF
>TRBD1|TRBV5-1|13|-|TRBJ1-1
TGCGCCAGCAGCTTCGGACAGGGACCTGAAGCTTTCTTT
CASSFGQGPEAFF
>-|TRBV6-7|14|-|TRBJ1-2
TGTGCCAGCAGTTCCCGGGGGGGGGAAGAAGGCTACACCTTC
CASSSRGGEEGYTF
>-|TRBV28|19|few|TRBJ2-1
TGTGCCAGCAGTACCCCGCTTTTCGAGCCGGGGGGCGTATACAATGAGCAGTTCTTC
CASSTPLFEPGGVYNEQFF
>-|TRBV7-9|12|-|TRBJ1-2
TGTGCCAGCAGCTTAGCCGGAGGAGGCTACACCTTC
CASSLAGGGYTF
>TRBD2|TRBV7-9|14|-|TRBJ2-1
TGTGCCAGCACCCCAGGCGGGGGTAACAATGAGCAGTTCTTC
CASTPGGGNNEQFF
>TRBD1|TRBV7-3|14|-|TRBJ1-1
TGTGCCAGCAGGCAACAGGGGGCGTCCACTGAAGCTTTCTTT
CASRQQGASTEAFF
>-|TRBV7-2|16|-|TRBJ2-1
TGTGCCAGCAGCTCCCAGACCGGGGGACCCTACAATGAGCAGTTCTTC
CASSSQTGGPYNEQFF
>TRBD1|TRBV2|16|-|TRBJ2-6
TGTGCCAGCAGTCCGGGACAGGGGGCTGGGGCCAACGTCCTGACTTTC
CASSPGQGAGANVLTF
>-|TRBV10-3|16|-|TRBJ1-3
TGTGCCATCAGTGACTTACAGGGAAGCTCTGGAAACACCATATATTTT
CAISDLQGSSGNTIYF
>-|TRBV10-2|13|-|TRBJ2-3
TGCGCCACCATGAGGTCTAGAACAGATACGCAGTATTTT
CATMRSRTDTQYF
>-|TRBV11-2|15|once|TRBJ1-2
TGTGCCAGCAGCCCGTGGAGACAGAATAACTATGGCTACACCTTC
CASSPWRQNNYGYTF
>TRBD1|TRBV18|14|-|TRBJ1-2
TGTGCCAGCTCACCAGAGGGGGCATACTATGGCTACACCTTC
CASSPEGAYYGYTF
>-|TRBV10-3|16|-|TRBJ1-3
TGTGCCATCAAGGCCTTAGTTCAGGAATCTGGAAACACCATATATTTT
CAIKALVQESGNTIYF
>-|TRBV5-1|17|few|TRBJ1-1
TGCGCCAGCAGCTTGGAATCGTCCGGGACACCGAACACTGAAGCTTTCTTT
CASSLESSGTPNTEAFF
>TRBD1|TRBV15|14|-|TRBJ2-7
TGTGCCACCAGTAGGGACAGGGGGTTCTACGAGCAGTACTTC
CATSRDRGFYEQYF
>-|TRBV5-5|15|once|TRBJ1-2
TGTGCCAGCAGCCTCCCGGCGGGGGGCTACTATGGCTACACCTTC
CASSLPAGGYYGYTF
>-|TRBV6-5|14|-|TRBJ2-2
TGTGCCAGCAGGGATACAGCTTACACCGGGGAGCTGTTTTTT
CASRDTAYTGELFF
>-|TRBV18|16|-|TRBJ2-5
TGTGCCAGCTCACCTCGGCGTAGTCTGCACGGGGAGACCCAGTACTTC
CASSPRRSLHGETQYF
>TRBD1|TRBV6-6|15|-|TRBJ1-2
TGTGCCAGCAGTCTCCCGGGACAGCCTAACTATGGCTACACCTTC
CASSLPGQPNYGYTF
>TRBD1|TRBV10-3|14|-|TRBJ2-7
TGTGCCATCAGTGAGTCGGTACAGGGGAACGAGCAGTACTTC
CAISESVQGNEQYF
>TRBD1|TRBV29-1|15|few|TRBJ1-4
TGCAGCGTTTTCGGACAGGGGGCATCGGATGAAAAACTGTTTTTT
CSVFGQGASDEKLFF
>-|TRBV5-1|12|-|TRBJ1-2
TGCGCCAGCAGCTTGGGGAGATATGGCTACACCTTC
CASSLGRYGYTF
>-|TRBV29-1|12|-|TRBJ2-1
TGCAGCGTAAAAACAGGTTGGAATGAGCAGTTCTTC
CSVKTGWNEQFF
>TRBD1|TRBV6-1|13|few|TRBJ2-3
TGTGCCAGCAGGACAGGGGGCGCAGATACGCAGTATTTT
CASRTGGADTQYF
>TRBD1|TRBV15|15|-|TRBJ2-1
TGTGCCACCAGCAGCGGACAGGGCGGAGTCCATGAGCAGTTCTTC
CATSSGQGGVHEQFF
>TRBD1|TRBV6-6|15|-|TRBJ2-1
TGTGCCAGCAGTATTCGGACAGGATCCTACAATGAGCAGTTCTTC
CASSIRTGSYNEQFF
>TRBD1|TRBV19|16|-|TRBJ2-1
TGTGCCAGTAGTGCAGGACAGGGGGCCTCCTACAATGAGCAGTTCTTC
CASSAGQGASYNEQFF
>-|TRBV6-5|13|-|TRBJ1-1
TGTGCCAGCACCCGAGGAATTGGGACTGAAGCTTTCTTT
CASTRGIGTEAFF
>-|TRBV10-3|13|-|TRBJ2-7
TGTGCCATCAGTGGGAGGGCAGATGGCGAGCAGTACTTC
CAISGRADGEQYF
>TRBD1|TRBV5-3|16|-|TRBJ2-5
TGTGCCAGAAGCTTCCGGACAGGGGGCCCCTCAGAGACCCAGTACTTC
CARSFRTGGPSETQYF
>TRBD1|TRBV5-1|15|-|TRBJ2-3
TGCGCCAGCAGCTCCCTAGGACAGGGTACAGATACGCAGTATTTT
CASSSLGQGTDTQYF
>-|TRBV7-6|17|-|TRBJ1-3
TGTGCCAGCAGCTTATCGATAGGAGTCAGATCTGGAAACACCATATATTTT
CASSLSIGVRSGNTIYF
>TRBD1|TRBV7-9|17|-|TRBJ1-2
TGTGCCAGCAGCCGCCGACAGGGACCTACTGATTCCTATGGCTACACCTTC
CASSRRQGPTDSYGYTF
>-|TRBV5-6|15|-|TRBJ1-2
TGTGCCAGCAGCTTGCGCGGGGGCCCTCGCTATGGCTACACCTTC
CASSLRGGPRYGYTF
>TRBD1|TRBV13|16|-|TRBJ1-2
TGTGCCAGCAGCTTAGACCAGACAGGGGAGAAGTATGGCTACACCTTC
CASSLDQTGEKYGYTF
>-|TRBV11-3|13|-|TRBJ2-1
TGTGCCAGCAGCTTAGGGCCCTACAATGAGCAGTTCTTC
CASSLGPYNEQFF
>-|TRBV4-1|14|-|TRBJ1-3
TGCGCCAGCAGCCTCTCTCGCTCTGGAAACACCATATATTTT
CASSLSRSGNTIYF
>-|TRBV4-3|15|-|TRBJ2-3
TGCGCCAGCAGCCCGCTCGTGGCTAGCACAGATACGCAGTATTTT
CASSPLVASTDTQYF
>-|TRBV5-1|16|-|TRBJ1-2
TGCGCCAGCAGCTTAGCAAGGACAGAAAACTCCTATGGCTACACCTTC
CASSLARTENSYGYTF
>TRBD1|TRBV9|14|-|TRBJ1-2
TGTGCCAGCAGCGCTACCGGGACAGGGAATGGCTACACCTTC
CASSATGTGNGYTF
>-|TRBV27|16|-|TRBJ1-2
TGTGCCAGCAGTTATATTCACGGCGGCCTTAACTATGGCTACACCTTC
CASSYIHGGLNYGYTF